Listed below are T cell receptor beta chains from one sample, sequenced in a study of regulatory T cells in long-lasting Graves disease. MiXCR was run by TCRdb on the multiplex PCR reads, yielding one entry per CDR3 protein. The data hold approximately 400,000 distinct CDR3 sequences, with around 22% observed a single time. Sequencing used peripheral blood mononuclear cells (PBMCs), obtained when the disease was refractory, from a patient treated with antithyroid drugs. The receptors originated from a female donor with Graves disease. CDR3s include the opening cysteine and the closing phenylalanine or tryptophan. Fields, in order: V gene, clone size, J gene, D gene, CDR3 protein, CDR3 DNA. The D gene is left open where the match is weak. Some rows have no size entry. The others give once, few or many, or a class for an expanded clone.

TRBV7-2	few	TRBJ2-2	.	CASSKQGTGELFF	TGTGCCAGCAGCAAACAGGGTACGGGGGAGCTGTTTTTT
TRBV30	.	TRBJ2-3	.	CAWSASGSRSDTQYF	TGTGCCTGGAGCGCCTCGGGGTCTAGATCAGATACGCAGTATTTT
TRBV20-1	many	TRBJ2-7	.	CSARDHRAASYEQYF	TGCAGTGCTAGAGATCATCGGGCGGCCTCCTACGAGCAGTACTTC
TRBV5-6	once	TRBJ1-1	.	CASSLTPGTLNTEAFF	TGTGCCAGCAGCTTGACCCCCGGGACACTGAACACTGAAGCTTTCTTT
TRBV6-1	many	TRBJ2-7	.	CASRDPYGPSYEQYF	TGTGCCAGCAGAGATCCTTACGGCCCCTCCTACGAGCAGTACTTC
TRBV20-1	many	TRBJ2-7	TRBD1	CSARDPGTGSWEQYF	TGCAGTGCTAGAGATCCGGGGACAGGGTCTTGGGAGCAGTACTTC
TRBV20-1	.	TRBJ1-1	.	CSARGWRVDMNTEAFF	TGCAGTGCTAGAGGTTGGCGGGTAGACATGAACACTGAAGCTTTCTTT
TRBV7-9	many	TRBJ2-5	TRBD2	CASSSSGRWETQYF	TGTGCCAGCAGCTCTAGCGGGAGATGGGAGACCCAGTACTTC
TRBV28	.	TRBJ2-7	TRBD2	CASRLAGRGAYEQYF	TGTGCCAGCAGACTAGCCGGGAGGGGGGCCTACGAGCAGTACTTC
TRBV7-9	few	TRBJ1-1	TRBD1	CASSAFRGTGGTEAFF	TGTGCCAGCAGCGCCTTTCGTGGGACAGGGGGCACTGAAGCTTTCTTT
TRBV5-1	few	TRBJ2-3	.	CASSVEDSSTQYF	TGCGCCAGCAGCGTGGAGGACAGTTCTACGCAGTATTTT
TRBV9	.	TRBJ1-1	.	CASSVAGRATEAFF	TGTGCCAGCAGCGTAGCGGGACGGGCGACTGAAGCTTTCTTT
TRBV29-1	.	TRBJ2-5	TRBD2	CSVPYRTSGRSGETQYF	TGCAGCGTTCCCTACCGCACTAGCGGGAGGAGTGGTGAGACCCAGTACTTC
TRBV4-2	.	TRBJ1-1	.	CASSHTPPLEAFF	TGTGCCAGCAGCCATACACCCCCCCTTGAAGCTTTCTTT
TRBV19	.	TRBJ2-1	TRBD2	CASSKRGTSRNEQFF	TGTGCCAGTAGTAAACGTGGGACTAGCAGGAATGAGCAGTTCTTC
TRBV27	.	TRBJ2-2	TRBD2	CASSQLAGVTGELFF	TGTGCCAGCAGTCAGCTGGCGGGAGTAACCGGGGAGCTGTTTTTT